The present entry profiles one T cell receptor (beta chain) with its context. What it recognizes is unknown. Treatment reported: 19 received Ad26.COV2.S at low or high dose, single or two shots; 5 received placebo; per-sample allocation not given. Specimens were obtained on day 63 following the first vaccine or placebo injection. This sample stems from a study of Ad26.COV2.S vaccination and SARS-CoV-2 variants. On the study more broadly: The study gave Ad26.COV2.S intramuscularly, once or twice 56 days apart. Findings of the study overall: Placebo recipients and vaccine recipients were similar in non-spike TCR breadth. Post-vaccination spike-specific CD8+ and CD4+ T cell responses reportedly had substantial breadth. Vaccine recipients posted higher spike-specific TCR breadth than their placebo counterparts.

This table comes from immunoSEQ multiplex PCR, and its TCRdb copy is limited to in-frame clones, with some not included. The sample records around 250,000 clones, roughly 85% being singletons. The V gene's germline CDR1 is LGHNA and CDR2 YNFKEQ. After removal of 4 bases from V and 7 bases from J, the junction contained 7 bases not matched to a gene. The CDR3 is 15 amino acids. The J gene is TRBJ2-7, the V gene TRBV4-2; 13 nucleotides agree with TRBD2. Sequenced material: peripheral blood, taken in a trial of Ad26.COV2.S vaccine versus placebo. The TCR was taken from a person aged 18-60 years who received the Ad26.COV2.S COVID-19 vaccine or a placebo. The chain's CDR3 is CASSRGLAGVEEQYF. The CDR3 DNA reads as TGTGCCAGCAGCCGCGGACTAGCGGGGGTGGAAGAGCAGTACTTC.